This TCR beta chain comes out of a study of blood T cells in healthy people across ages. This clonotype was observed a few times. The CDR3 loop spans 13 amino acids. The germline V and J ends were trimmed by 7 bases and 4 bases, with 12 bases remaining between them. Germline lookup yields CDR1 SNHLY and CDR2 FYNNEI. Next came a second PCR, run for about 7 to 12 cycles, which used a sample-barcoded 5' primer along with a J-beta primer mix. Via MiXCR, TCRdb re-called the 5' RACE reads, giving one row per CDR3 protein. The table lists roughly 1.5 million distinct CDR3 sequences, 42% of them singletons. The sequence was obtained from a young woman in good health. The chain has TRBV2 and TRBJ2-3, with no clear D. Specimen: blood. CDR3: CASNADRADTQYF. The CDR3 bases are TGTGCCAGCAACGCCGACCGGGCAGATACGCAGTATTTT.